One sample yielded the 2 T cell receptor beta chains listed below, sequenced in a study of CD8 T cells in ankylosing spondylitis. In TCRdb, the 5' RACE reads were re-called with MiXCR into one record per CDR3 protein. The sample has some 130,000 distinct CDR3 sequences, roughly 15% seen once; the top ten hold 2.5% to 3.5%. Sequenced: blood, either unsorted or a sorted T cell fraction (not recorded which). These receptor sequences come from a female donor with ankylosing spondylitis or in good health (not recorded which).

This sequence joins TRBV6-2 or TRBV6-3 and TRBJ1-4; TRBD1 might be the D (6 bases). This CDR3 is 15 amino acids long. The ends were cut back, 4 bases at V and 3 bases at J, with 12 bases in the middle. Germline lookup yields CDR1 MNHEY and CDR2 SVGEGT. DNA of the CDR3: TGTGCCAGCAGTTTTTGGACAGCACCTAATGAAAAACTGTTTTTT. It yields the protein CASSFWTAPNEKLFF.

The V and J genes are TRBV6-5 and TRBJ2-5; D gene uncertain. The length of the CDR3 is 14 residues. In germline, CDR1 is MNHEY, CDR2 SVGAGI. The ends were cut back, 2 bases at V and 4 bases at J, with 11 bases in the middle. CDR3 sequence (DNA): TGTGCCAGCAGTTACGGAGATCTTATAGAGACCCAGTACTTC. Translated: CASSYGDLIETQYF.